The source of this T cell receptor (beta chain) is a study of cytomegalovirus exposure and HLA in healthy donors. Background on the study: Sequencing of about 179 million T cells in an earlier analysis found approximately 120 million unique TCR beta sequences.

Study conclusions and caveats: Clonal expansion, a later analysis showed, was greater in HLA-associated TCR beta chains than in equally common others. The authors enumerated 150 to 200 TCR beta chains as linked to cytomegalovirus. Reportedly, HLA-A and HLA-B alleles of most subjects were accurately predicted from TCR beta.

With regard to this clone: Its antigen is still unknown.

Germline V gene sequence: CDR1 LGHNA, CDR2 YSLEER. V gave up 1 base and J gave up 8 bases; unmatched junction bases: 15. The CDR3 contains 18 residues. The PCR had 60 Vbeta and 13 Jbeta primers. Using immunoSEQ multiplex PCR, the repertoire was profiled, and TCRdb retains in-frame clones only, with some absent. The table shows roughly 180,000 clones, with 70% to 80% occurring only once. The chain is built from TRBV4-3 and TRBJ2-1, with TRBD2 matching over 9 bases. Sequenced: PBMCs. The TCR originated in a man between 25 and 39 years old in good health and CMV-seronegative. The CDR3 sequence: CASSQAPGGGAPGDEQFF. In nucleotides, the CDR3 is TGCGCCAGCAGCCAAGCTCCTGGCGGGGGGGCGCCAGGGGATGAGCAGTTCTTC.